The 8 T cell receptor beta chains below come from one sample, sequenced in a study of technical replicates of blood from a few donors. Assay: immunoSEQ multiplex PCR; the TCRdb copy retains only in-frame clones and omits some. The profile covers more than 60,000 clones, with about 95% appearing a single time and about 0.27% taken by the ten largest. The source material was T cells isolated from PBMCs. The receptor set was obtained from a human donor in good health.

This chain links TRBV11-2 with TRBJ2-7, with 8 bases that match TRBD1. Losses at the gene ends were 5 bases for V and 6 bases for J; bases not matched to a gene: 9. Germline CDR1 and CDR2: SGHAT and FQNNGV. CDR3 length equals 14 residues. This CDR3 reads CASSQNRGRREQYF. The CDR3 nucleotides read TGTGCCAGCAGCCAAAACAGGGGGAGACGCGAGCAGTACTTC.

The chain combines TRBV6-1 with TRBJ2-7, with a possible D match to TRBD2 (6 bases). The CDR3 totals 14 residues. Germline CDR1 MNHNS, CDR2 SASEGT. The V gene lost 4 bases and the J gene lost 1 base, with 11 bases spanning the gap. DNA of the CDR3: TGTGCCAGCAGTGTTAGCGGTCCTTCCTACGAGCAGTACTTC. Amino acid sequence: CASSVSGPSYEQYF.

DNA of the CDR3: TGTGCCAGCAGCTTAGAGAGAGGCTCTGGAAACACCATATATTTT. This sequence encodes CASSLERGSGNTIYF. This sequence joins TRBV11-2 and TRBJ1-3, with unresolved D. This CDR3 has 15 residues. Per the germline V gene, CDR1 is SGHAT and CDR2 is FQNNGV. With 0 bases removed from V and 0 bases from J, the gap between germline ends came to 6 bases.

The chain is built from TRBV20-1 and TRBJ2-1; possibly TRBD2 for D (6 bases). Germline assignment: CDR1 DFQATT and CDR2 SNEGSKA (reference sequence). The CDR3 spans 10 residues. The V end was cut by 1 base, the J end by 14 bases, with 9 bases between. CDR3 coding DNA: TGCAGTGCTAGAGTTCGCGGGGAGTTCTTC. It encodes CSARVRGEFF.

The gene calls are TRBV7-2 and TRBJ2-7; 12 nucleotides agree with TRBD2. CDR3 size: 17 residues. The V and J ends lost 4 bases and 9 bases, in that order; junction bases with no gene match: 16. Germline assignment: CDR1 SGHTA and CDR2 FQGNSA. Here the CDR3 DNA reads TGTGCCAGCAGCTCGATAACTAGCGGGAGGCATGGGCGTCGGCAGTACTTC. This sequence encodes CASSSITSGRHGRRQYF.

This clone was observed once. The chain employs TRBV2 and TRBJ2-7, with TRBD2 matching 9 bases. Germline V gene lookup returns CDR1 SNHLY and CDR2 FYNNEI. After removal of 11 bases from V and 2 bases from J, the junction contained 4 bases not matched to a gene. The CDR3 extends over 12 amino acids. CDR3 sequence reads: CAGGLATYEQYF. The CDR3 DNA reads as TGTGCCGGTGGACTAGCGACCTACGAGCAGTACTTC.

The V gene is TRBV10-3, the J gene TRBJ1-1; D may be TRBD1 (6 bases). Trimming stripped 5 bases from V and 4 bases from J, with 11 bases between. The germline gives CDR1 ENHRY, CDR2 SYGVKD. This CDR3 is 13 amino acids long. The DNA for the CDR3 is TGTGCCATCAGTACAGGGTTGGGCACTGAAGCTTTCTTT. Translating it yields CAISTGLGTEAFF.

The gene calls are TRBV7-9 and TRBJ2-7; D possibly corresponds to TRBD2 (6 bases). V gave up 1 base and J gave up 2 bases, with 15 bases separating them. The CDR3 spans 16 residues. CDR1 SEHNR and CDR2 FQNEAQ come from the germline V gene (reference sequence). CDR3 in DNA: TGTGCCAGCAGCTTAGAATGGGACGGCGGGACCTACGAGCAGTACTTC. This codes for CASSLEWDGGTYEQYF.